What follows describes a single T cell receptor beta chain. Its antigen is currently unknown. High-throughput TCR beta sequencing covered peripheral CD8+ and CD4+ T cells. Purification of the CD8+ and CD4+ T cells relied on negative isolation, and TEMRA cells underwent FACS enrichment. The sample is drawn from a study of CD8 T cells in Susac syndrome. Study outcomes and limitations: It was acknowledged in the study that the number of individuals who were included in its TCR sequencing and HLA analysis was relatively small.

Germline CDR1 is MGHRA and CDR2 is YSYEKL. The V gene end was trimmed by 1 base and the J gene end by 1 base; junction bases not matched to a gene: 6. The CDR3 loop spans 17 amino acids. Random hexamers served to reverse transcribe roughly 0.5 to 1 ug RNA. Amplification of TCR beta CDR3 spanned 54 Vbeta and 13 Jbeta via immunoSEQ multiplex PCR. Each CDR3 protein gets one entry after TCRdb re-called the immunoSEQ multiplex PCR reads with MiXCR. The sample consists of roughly 190,000 distinct CDR3 sequences, about 93% of them appearing once. This receptor was identified in a human donor in good health. This sequence joins TRBV4-1 and TRBJ2-5, with 10 bases lining up with TRBD2. The sequencing sample was made of CD4+ T cells from PBMCs. The CDR3 nucleotides read TGCGCCAGCAGCCAAGGGTTTAGCGGGGGGTTCCAAGAGACCCAGTACTTC. It is translated as CASSQGFSGGFQETQYF.